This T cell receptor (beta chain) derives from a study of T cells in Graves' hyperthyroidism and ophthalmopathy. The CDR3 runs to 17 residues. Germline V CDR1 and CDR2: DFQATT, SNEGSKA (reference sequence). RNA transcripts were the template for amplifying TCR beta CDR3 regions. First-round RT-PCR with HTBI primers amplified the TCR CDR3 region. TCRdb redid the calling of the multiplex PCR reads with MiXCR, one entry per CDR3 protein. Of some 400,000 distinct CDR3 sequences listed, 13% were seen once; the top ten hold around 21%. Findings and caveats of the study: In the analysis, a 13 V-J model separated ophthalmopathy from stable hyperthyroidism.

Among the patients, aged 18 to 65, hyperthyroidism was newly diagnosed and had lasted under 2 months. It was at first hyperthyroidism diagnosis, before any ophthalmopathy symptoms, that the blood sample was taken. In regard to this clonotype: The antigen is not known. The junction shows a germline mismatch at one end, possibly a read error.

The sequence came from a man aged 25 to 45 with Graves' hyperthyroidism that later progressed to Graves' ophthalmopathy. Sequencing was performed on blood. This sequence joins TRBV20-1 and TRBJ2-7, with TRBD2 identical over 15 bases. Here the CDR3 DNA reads TGCAATGCTAGTCGGGGGGGACTAGCGGGGGGTTCCTACGAGCAGTACTTC. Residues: CNASRGGLAGGSYEQYF.